The clone carrying this T cell receptor (beta chain) appeared a single time. The target antigen is unknown. The sample originates from a study of cytomegalovirus exposure and HLA in healthy donors. Points from the study as a whole: Cytomegalovirus association was listed for approximately 150 TCR beta chains. TCR clusters originating in the first cohort tended to co-occur in the 110 or so validation repertoires, according to a later analysis.

Per germline, CDR1 GTSNPN and CDR2 SVGIG (reference sequence). Germline trimming cut 2 bases from V and 3 bases from J; bases unmatched to any gene: 4. The CDR3 covers 13 residues. The table came from immunoSEQ multiplex PCR; TCRdb's copy has only in-frame clones and leaves some out. The sample carries 110,000 to 150,000 clones, roughly 89% recorded once. This TCR was recovered from a woman between 18 and 29 years old in good health and CMV-seropositive. The V and J genes are TRBV30 and TRBJ2-7; 7 positions agree with TRBD1. The sample taken for sequencing was PBMCs. The CDR3 DNA follows: TGTGCCTGGAGTTTTGACAGGGTCTACGAGCAGTACTTC. Residues: CAWSFDRVYEQYF.